The 24 T cell receptor beta chains presented below share a single source sample, sequenced in a study of blood T cell repertoires in COVID-19. The table came from immunoSEQ multiplex PCR; TCRdb's copy has only in-frame clones and leaves some out. The table includes 150,000 to 200,000 clones, 65% to 90% detected once. The specimen sequenced was peripheral blood. These receptor sequences come from a man between 45 and 60 years old with active or convalescent COVID-19.

CDR3 residues: CASSSSGGSYEQYF. The CDR3 nucleotides are TGTGCCAGCAGCTCTAGCGGGGGGTCCTACGAGCAGTACTTC. The chain couples TRBV27 to TRBJ2-7; 11 nucleotides match TRBD2. CDR3 length: 14 amino acids. Per the germline V gene, CDR1 is MNHEY and CDR2 is SMNVEV (reference sequence). V lost 6 bases to trimming and J lost 1 base; unmatched junction nucleotides: 2.

The genes are TRBV30 and TRBJ1-1; tentative D call: TRBD1 (5 bases). Germline CDR1 GTSNPN, CDR2 SVGIG (reference sequence). The V and J ends lost 1 base and 3 bases respectively, with 6 bases between them. The CDR3 contains 12 residues. The CDR3 reads CAWSEGYTEAFF. The CDR3 region has the DNA TGTGCCTGGAGTGAGGGGTACACTGAAGCTTTCTTT.

This chain links TRBV5-1 with TRBJ2-3, with D perhaps matching TRBD2 (5 bases). CDR3 size: 13 residues. Germline lookup yields CDR1 SGHRS and CDR2 YFSETQ. V lost 0 bases, J lost 4 bases, and 6 bases lay in between. The CDR3, as DNA: TGCGCCAGCAGCTTGGGAGGGCCAGATACGCAGTATTTT. Protein sequence: CASSLGGPDTQYF.

This chain's CDR3 is CASSRTGASSYNSPLHF. CDR3 DNA sequence: TGTGCCAGCAGCCGGACAGGGGCGAGCTCCTATAATTCACCCCTCCACTTT. The chain uses TRBV7-2 and TRBJ1-6; 9 bases fit TRBD1. The germline V gene encodes CDR1 SGHTA and CDR2 FQGNSA. The length of the CDR3 is 17 residues. The V segment lost 5 bases and the J segment 0 bases; nucleotides outside the gene matches: 5.

This chain links TRBV10-3 with TRBJ1-2; 7 bases are a match to TRBD1. V lost 2 bases and J lost 0; bases outside the gene matches: 12. Germline lookup yields CDR1 ENHRY and CDR2 SYGVKD. The CDR3 has 18 amino acids. Here the CDR3 reads CAISETTGTDSSNYGYTF. CDR3 coding DNA: TGTGCCATCAGTGAGACCACCGGGACAGATTCCTCTAACTATGGCTACACCTTC.

The genes are TRBV5-5 and TRBJ2-5; 7 bases agree with TRBD2. The germline V gene encodes CDR1 SGHKS and CDR2 YYEKEE (reference sequence). V shed 2 bases and J 0 bases; nucleotides not matched to a gene: 7. CDR3 size: 16 residues. CDR3 sequence: CASSLSLGGNQETQYF. CDR3 sequence (DNA): TGTGCCAGCAGCTTATCCCTCGGGGGGAACCAAGAGACCCAGTACTTC.

The gene calls are TRBV21-1 and TRBJ1-5. TRBV21-1 is shown as a pseudogene. The CDR3 covers 18 residues. CDR3 in DNA: TGTGCCAGCAGTCCAAAGGAGGGGGGGCAAATAAGCAATCAGCCCCAGCATTTT. This translates into CASSPKEGGQISNQPQHF.

The chain couples TRBV24-1 to TRBJ2-1, with a possible D match to TRBD2 (7 bases). This CDR3 has 16 amino acids. V was trimmed by 1 base and J by 4 bases, leaving 13 bases between them. Germline V lookup: CDR1 KGHDR, CDR2 SFDVKD. The CDR3 region is CATSDFEGRGYNEQFF. CDR3 nucleotides: TGTGCCACCAGTGATTTTGAGGGGAGGGGGTACAATGAGCAGTTCTTC.

The chain has TRBV6-5 and TRBJ1-4, with D possibly matching TRBD1 (5 bases). This CDR3 contains 12 residues. Per the germline V gene, CDR1 is MNHEY and CDR2 is SVGAGI. Between the trimmed V and J ends, which lost 7 bases and 3 bases, there was a span of 6 bases. In nucleotides, the CDR3 is TGTGCCAGCAAGACAGCTAATGAAAAACTGTTTTTT. Translation gives CASKTANEKLFF.

The rearrangement links TRBV9 to TRBJ2-5; 7 bases align to TRBD2. V lost 0 bases, J lost 5 bases, and 1 base stayed unmatched. Germline values: CDR1 SGDLS, CDR2 YYNGEE. The CDR3 consists of 13 residues. This CDR3 reads CASSVGEGETQYF. The CDR3 DNA reads as TGTGCCAGCAGCGTAGGGGAGGGGGAGACCCAGTACTTC.

This chain uses TRBV18 with TRBJ1-6, with 7 bases identical to TRBD1. The V gene end was trimmed by 3 bases and the J gene end by 3 bases; junction bases not matched to a gene: 11. The germline CDR1 and CDR2 sequences are KGHSH and LQKENI. CDR3 length equals 18 residues. CDR3 in DNA: TGTGCCAGCTCACCGACTCTCGGACAGGCCAACTATAATTCACCCCTCCACTTT. As protein: CASSPTLGQANYNSPLHF. The variable domain in full, with the rest retrieved from reference TRBV18 and TRBJ1-6, is NAGVMQNPRHLVRRRGQEARLRCSPMKGHSHVYWYRQLPEEGLKFMVYLQKENIIDESGMPKERFSAEFPKEGPSILRIQQVVRGDSAAYFCASSPTLGQANYNSPLHFGNGTRLTVT.

This chain links TRBV4-3 with TRBJ2-2; D may be TRBD1 (5 bases). The CDR3 runs to 16 residues. CDR1 is LGHNA and CDR2 is YSLEER in the germline V gene. V was trimmed by 0 bases and J by 4 bases, leaving 12 bases between them. The CDR3 here is CASSQDSQAVTGELFF. For the CDR3, the DNA is TGCGCCAGCAGCCAAGACTCACAGGCAGTCACCGGGGAGCTGTTTTTT.

The genes are TRBV9 and TRBJ2-2; D ambiguous. The CDR3 contains 15 residues. Germline assignment: CDR1 SGDLS and CDR2 YYNGEE. V lost 0 bases, J lost 8 bases, and 14 bases lay in between. This CDR3 is CASSVANFRGGELFF. The DNA of the CDR3 is TGTGCCAGCAGCGTAGCTAACTTCCGAGGAGGGGAGCTGTTTTTT.

The V call is TRBV6-6, the J call TRBJ1-4; D is possibly TRBD1 (6 bases). V was trimmed by 5 bases and J by 7 bases, leaving 17 bases between them. The germline gives CDR1 MNHNY, CDR2 SVGAGI (reference sequence). This CDR3 region has 15 residues. The CDR3 spells CASSTPTGSVEKLFF. CDR3 nucleotides: TGTGCCAGCAGTACCCCAACAGGGAGTGTTGAAAAACTGTTTTTT.

The rearrangement links TRBV10-1 to TRBJ2-5, with TRBD2 matching 14 bases. This CDR3 comprises 17 residues. CDR1 WNHNN and CDR2 SYGVQD come from the germline V gene (reference sequence). V shed 0 bases, J shed 5 bases, and the junction held 5 bases outside the gene matches. CDR3 in DNA: TGCGCCAGCAGTGAGTCGACTAGCGGGGGGGCCTGGGAGACCCAGTACTTC. This sequence encodes CASSESTSGGAWETQYF.

The chain is built from TRBV6-1 and TRBJ2-7; tentative D call: TRBD1 (6 bases). The germline V and J ends were trimmed by 3 bases and 7 bases, with 13 bases remaining between them. CDR1 is MNHNS, CDR2 SASEGT, per germline. This CDR3 comprises 13 residues. This CDR3 is CASSDRTGWEQYF. CDR3 sequence (DNA): TGTGCCAGCAGTGACAGAACAGGGTGGGAGCAGTACTTC.

There are a few counts of this clone. The gene calls are TRBV2 and TRBJ1-2; the D gene is possibly TRBD1 (5 bases). Trimming left V 7 bases short and J 2 bases short, with 14 bases between. The CDR3 is 14 amino acids. Germline lookup yields CDR1 SNHLY and CDR2 FYNNEI. Here the CDR3 reads CASMVRGGNYGYTF. In DNA, the CDR3 is TGTGCCAGCATGGTGAGGGGAGGGAACTATGGCTACACCTTC.

The chain employs TRBV3-1 (or the pseudogene TRBV3-2) and TRBJ1-6; 7 bases are shared with TRBD1. From germline, CDR1 is LGHDT and CDR2 YNNKEL (reference sequence). The CDR3 runs to 15 residues. The junction had 9 bases not matched to a gene; V was cut back by 4 bases and J by 9 bases. The CDR3 DNA reads TGTGCCAGCAGCCCCTCCACAGGGGTACCTTCACCCCTCCACTTT. It is translated as CASSPSTGVPSPLHF.

The chain recombines TRBV7-2 with TRBJ1-2; TRBD1 matches 11 bases. The CDR3 spans 15 residues. Germline assignment: CDR1 SGHTA and CDR2 FQGNSA. V shed 3 bases, J shed 2 bases, and the junction held 2 bases outside the gene matches. CDR3 DNA sequence: TGTGCCAGCAGCTTGGGGACAGGGGGGAACTATGGCTACACCTTC. This sequence encodes CASSLGTGGNYGYTF. Supplemented by reference TRBV7-2 and TRBJ1-2, the full variable domain reads GAGVSQSPSNKVTEKGKDVELRCDPISGHTALYWYRQSLGQGLEFLIYFQGNSAPDKSGLPSDRFSAERTGGSVSTLTIQRTQQEDSAVYLCASSLGTGGNYGYTFGSGTRLTVV.

This clone was counted between two and nine times. This sequence joins TRBV7-2 and TRBJ1-2, with 7 bases identical to TRBD1. The ends lost 1 base at V and 1 base at J; junction bases unmatched: 3. The CDR3 contains 15 residues. The germline V gene has CDR1 SGHTA and CDR2 FQGNSA. The DNA for the CDR3 is TGTGCCAGCAGCTTAGACAGGGGCCATAACTATGGCTACACCTTC. Amino acid sequence: CASSLDRGHNYGYTF.

J is TRBJ1-5 and V is TRBV18; D might be TRBD1 (6 bases). Germline V gene lookup returns CDR1 KGHSH and CDR2 LQKENI. With 8 bases removed from V and 3 bases from J, the gap between germline ends came to 11 bases. The length of the CDR3 is 13 residues. The CDR3 region is CASNRDNNQPQHF. CDR3 nucleotides: TGTGCCAGCAACCGGGACAACAATCAGCCCCAGCATTTT.

This clone was recorded at least ten times. Here the CDR3 reads CASSLVQVSGQETQYF. The CDR3 DNA reads as TGTGCCAGCAGCTTAGTACAGGTTAGCGGCCAAGAGACCCAGTACTTC. V and J are TRBV7-9 and TRBJ2-5, with a weak D call TRBD2 (6 bases). Germline V gene data show CDR1 as SEHNR and CDR2 as FQNEAQ (reference sequence). V lost 1 base and J lost 1, with 13 bases in between. The CDR3 length is 16 residues. Together with reference TRBV7-9 and TRBJ2-5, the CDR3 gives the full variable domain: DTGVSQNPRHKITKRGQNVTFRCDPISEHNRLYWYRQTLGQGPEFLTYFQNEAQLEKSRLLSDRFSAERPKGSFSTLEIQRTEQGDSAMYLCASSLVQVSGQETQYFGPGTRLLVL.

J is TRBJ1-2 and V is TRBV7-2, with 8 bases lining up with TRBD1. The CDR3 covers 16 residues. CDR1 and CDR2 (germline): SGHTA, FQGNSA. With V trimmed by 6 bases and J by 7 bases, 16 bases remained unmatched. The CDR3 nucleotides read TGTGCCAGCAGTCGAAGTTCTGGGACAGGCGGCTCTGGCTACACCTTC. This encodes CASSRSSGTGGSGYTF. The whole variable domain, filled in from reference TRBV7-2 and TRBJ1-2, reads GAGVSQSPSNKVTEKGKDVELRCDPISGHTALYWYRQSLGQGLEFLIYFQGNSAPDKSGLPSDRFSAERTGGSVSTLTIQRTQQEDSAVYLCASSRSSGTGGSGYTFGSGTRLTVV.

The genes are TRBV6-6 and TRBJ1-3; D is perhaps TRBD1 (6 bases). The CDR3 sequence is 15 residues long. Germline CDR1 is MNHNY and CDR2 is SVGAGI (reference sequence). The V end was cut by 0 bases, the J end by 4 bases, with 10 bases between. The CDR3 nucleotides are TGTGCCAGCAGTTACTCGCAGGGGTCCGGAAACACCATATATTTT. Protein sequence: CASSYSQGSGNTIYF.